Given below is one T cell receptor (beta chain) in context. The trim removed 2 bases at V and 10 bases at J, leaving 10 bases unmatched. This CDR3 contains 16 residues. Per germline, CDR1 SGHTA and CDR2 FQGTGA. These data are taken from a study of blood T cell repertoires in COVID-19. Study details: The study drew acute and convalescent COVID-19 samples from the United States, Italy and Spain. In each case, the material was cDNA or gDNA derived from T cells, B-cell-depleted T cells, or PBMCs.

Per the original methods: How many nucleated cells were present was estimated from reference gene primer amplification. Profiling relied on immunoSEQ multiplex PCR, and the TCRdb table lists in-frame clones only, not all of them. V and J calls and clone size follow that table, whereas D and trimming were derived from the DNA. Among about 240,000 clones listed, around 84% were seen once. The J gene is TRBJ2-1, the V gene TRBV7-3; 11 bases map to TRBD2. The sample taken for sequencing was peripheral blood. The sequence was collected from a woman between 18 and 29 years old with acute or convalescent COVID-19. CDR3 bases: TGTGCCAGCAGCTTAGCGGGGACTAGCGGCCTTTACGAGCAGTTCTTC. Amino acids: CASSLAGTSGLYEQFF.